This entry features one TCR beta chain sequence. Some clones are missing from TCRdb's copy, which holds only in-frame ones; the method was immunoSEQ multiplex PCR. The profile covers about 160,000 clones, with approximately 80% appearing a single time and about 8.3% taken by the ten largest. The CDR3 is made up of 15 amino acids. J lost 13 bases, V lost 4 bases, and 10 bases had no gene match. Germline V CDR1 and CDR2: SGHDT, YYEEEE. The sample originates from a study of blood T cell repertoires in COVID-19. Across the study: Acute-phase and convalescent COVID-19 samples originated in the United States, Italy and Spain.

The sequence was obtained from a man aged 55-75 years with acute or convalescent COVID-19. The chain couples TRBV5-6 to TRBJ2-1; 14 bases map to TRBD2. Material for sequencing was peripheral blood. The CDR3 loop is CASSPWTSGGLGQFF. The CDR3 DNA reads TGTGCCAGCAGCCCGTGGACTAGCGGGGGGCTCGGTCAGTTCTTC.